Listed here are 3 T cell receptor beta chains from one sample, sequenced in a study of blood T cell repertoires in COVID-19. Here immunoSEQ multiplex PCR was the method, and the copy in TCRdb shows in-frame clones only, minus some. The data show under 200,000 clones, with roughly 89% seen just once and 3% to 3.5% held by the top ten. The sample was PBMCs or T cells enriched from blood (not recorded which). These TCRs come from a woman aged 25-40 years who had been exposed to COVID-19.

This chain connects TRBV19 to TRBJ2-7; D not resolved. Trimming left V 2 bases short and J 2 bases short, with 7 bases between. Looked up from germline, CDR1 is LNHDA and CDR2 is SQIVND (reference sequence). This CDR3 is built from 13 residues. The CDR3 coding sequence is TGTGCCAGTAGTATATCACCAGCCTACGAGCAGTACTTC. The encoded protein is CASSISPAYEQYF.

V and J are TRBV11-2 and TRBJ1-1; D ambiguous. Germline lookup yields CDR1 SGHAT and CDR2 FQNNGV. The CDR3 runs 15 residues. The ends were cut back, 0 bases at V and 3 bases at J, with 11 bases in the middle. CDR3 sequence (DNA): TGTGCCAGCAGCTTAGAGACCCCTCGGGACACTGAAGCTTTCTTT. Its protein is CASSLETPRDTEAFF.

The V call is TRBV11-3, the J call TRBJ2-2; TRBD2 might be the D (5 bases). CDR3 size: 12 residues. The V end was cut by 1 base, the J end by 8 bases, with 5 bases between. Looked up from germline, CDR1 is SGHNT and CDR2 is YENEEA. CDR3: CASSLGRGELFF. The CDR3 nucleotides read TGTGCCAGCAGCTTAGGGAGGGGGGAGCTGTTTTTT.